These 3 T cell receptor beta chains originate from one sample sequenced in a study of graft-versus-host responses after intestinal transplantation (dated by TCRdb to 2020 to 2023). Dithiothreitol, EDTA incubations and collagenase D digestion were used to isolate intraepithelial and lamina propria lymphocytes from graft specimens. Library preparation used the immunoSEQ multiplex PCR assay. This immuneACCESS table, as held by TCRdb, lists in-frame sequences with V and J called but not all clones. Of the missing ones, under half trace to an unresolved V gene in checked studies; the others have no known cause. This sample gives thousands of clones in total; approximately 70% of them show up just once. Approximately 8% of the sample is in the top ten clones. The starting material was ileum tissue, obtained 17 days after transplant. All receptors come from a human patient who received an intestinal transplant, so some T cells may come from the graft donor.

The chain has TRBV6-5 and TRBJ2-1; 7 bases line up with TRBD2. V dropped 6 bases and J dropped 6; count of bases not matched to a gene: 11. The germline gives CDR1 MNHEY, CDR2 SVGAGI. This CDR3 has 15 amino acids. CDR3 residues: CASRTKAGSLNEQFF. CDR3 in DNA: TGTGCCAGCAGAACGAAAGCGGGGAGCCTCAATGAGCAGTTCTTC.

This chain joins TRBV28 and TRBJ2-7, with 7 bases aligning to TRBD1. Trimming took 7 bases from V and 7 from J; bases not matched to a gene: 16. The CDR3 is made up of 15 amino acids. Germline CDR1 MDHEN, CDR2 SYDVKM. Here the CDR3 DNA reads TGTGCCAGCAACATAGGGGGCGCCGGCCCTCGGGAGCAGTACGTC. It specifies CASNIGGAGPREQYV.

The chain has TRBV6-6 and TRBJ2-5; D possibly corresponds to TRBD2 (6 bases). V was shortened by 2 bases and J by 5 bases, with 9 bases between the two germline ends. The germline gives CDR1 MNHNY, CDR2 SVGAGI (reference sequence). The CDR3 sequence is 13 residues long. The CDR3 DNA sequence: TGTGCCAGCAGTTACCTGGAGGGGGAGACCCAGTACTTC. Translated: CASSYLEGETQYF.